One sample yielded the 3 T cell receptor beta chains listed below, sequenced in a study of patients and donors after allogeneic stem cell transplantation (dated by TCRdb to the early 2020s). Receptor amplification or capture employed RT-PCR. TCRdb shows the sequencer as NextSeq 550. TCRdb ran its own pipeline on the public reads, namely fastp trimming at Q25 and MiXCR clone calling, and kept in-frame beta chains. Every distinct CDR3 protein forms one entry, paired with its most common genes and DNA. Across this sample there are 20,000 or so distinct CDR3 sequences, with 35% to 45% seen only once. The ten largest clones take up 65% to 80% of the sample. Source material: blood, either unsorted or a sorted T cell fraction (not recorded which). The receptors come from a human donor who was either an allogeneic HSCT recipient or a stem cell or donor lymphocyte infusion donor (not recorded which). It is not recorded whose cells these are; they may come from a transplant donor.

This chain joins TRBV3-1 and TRBJ2-1; no firm D call. CDR3 size: 11 residues. Looked up from germline, CDR1 is LGHDT and CDR2 is YNNKEL (reference sequence). V lost 11 bases, J lost 9 bases, and 14 bases lay in between. The CDR3 reads CACGVGSEQFF. In DNA, the CDR3 is TGTGCCTGTGGGGTCGGATCTGAGCAGTTCTTC.

This clonotype appeared a few times. The chain recombines TRBV5-1 with TRBJ1-3; D ambiguous. Germline CDR1 and CDR2: SGHRS and YFSETQ. V lost 4 bases, J lost 2 bases, and 4 bases lay in between. This CDR3 region has 12 residues. CDR3 nucleotides: TGCGCCAGCAGCGCTACTGGAAACACCATATATTTT. Amino acid sequence: CASSATGNTIYF.

The gene calls are TRBV6-1 and TRBJ1-2; D is ambiguous. Germline-derived CDR1 and CDR2 are MNHNS and SASEGT. Trimming pared 3 bases from V and 0 bases from J, leaving 5 bases between. The CDR3 sequence is 13 residues long. The CDR3 is CASSEIANYGYTF. Written as DNA, the CDR3 is TGTGCCAGCAGTGAGATAGCTAACTATGGCTACACCTTC.